This record concerns one TCR beta chain sequence. These data belong to a study of CD8 T cells in Susac syndrome. RNA was extracted with the RNeasy kit, and a quantity of roughly 0.45 to 1 ug was reverse transcribed using random hexamers. TCRdb reprocessed the immunoSEQ multiplex PCR reads via MiXCR and lists one record per CDR3 protein. This sample has 200,000 or so distinct CDR3 sequences; 90% to 95% occur once, and the top ten carry 0.093%. V lost 4 bases, J lost 3 bases, and 6 bases stayed unmatched. The CDR3 loop spans 14 amino acids. CDR1 and CDR2 (germline): MNHNS, SASEGT. CD8+ and CD4+ T cells circulating in blood were sequenced for TCR beta. The multiple sclerosis controls, all treatment-naive patients, had relapsing-remitting disease that was stable or active.

The source of this sequence is a human donor with multiple sclerosis. Sample: CD4+ T cells from PBMCs. The chain links TRBV6-1 to TRBJ2-7; 7 nucleotides align to TRBD1. The CDR3 DNA is TGTGCCAGCAGTGTCGACAGGGCTCTCTACGAGCAGTACTTC. It codes for CASSVDRALYEQYF.